Listed here are 20 T cell receptor beta chains from one sample, sequenced in a study of shared clonotypes between healthy human individuals. Profiling relied on immunoSEQ multiplex PCR, and the TCRdb table lists in-frame clones only, not all of them. This table holds about 700,000 clones, approximately 79% found once. The sequenced sample was memory CD4+ T cells sorted from blood. Subset: CD45RA-negative fraction. These TCRs come from a woman aged 25 to 45 in good health.

The chain uses TRBV5-1 and TRBJ2-3; D is perhaps TRBD2 (6 bases). The CDR3 is 14 residues long. V lost 0 bases and J lost 8, with 13 bases in between. Germline CDR1 is SGHRS and CDR2 is YFSETQ. The DNA for the CDR3 is TGCGCCAGCAGCTTGGCCGGGAGTAGCTCTACGCAGTATTTT. This sequence encodes CASSLAGSSSTQYF.

This chain connects TRBV2 to TRBJ1-2; no clear D. The V and J ends lost 5 bases and 4 bases respectively, with 20 bases between them. The V gene's germline CDR1 is SNHLY and CDR2 FYNNEI. The CDR3 spans 16 residues. The CDR3 DNA reads TGTGCCAGCAGTCTATCTCAGGCCCAGTTGGGCTATGGCTACACCTTC. As protein: CASSLSQAQLGYGYTF.

Notes on this clone: This may be a read error: a much more frequent sequence differs by one nucleotide. The chain recombines TRBV7-8 with TRBJ1-3; no firm D call. The CDR3 runs to 11 residues. Germline V gene lookup returns CDR1 SGHVS and CDR2 FQNEAQ. V was clipped by 1 base and J by 7 bases, with 2 bases between them. The CDR3 DNA reads TGTGCCAGCAGCTTAGGGAACACCATATATTTT. This gives the protein CASSLGNTIYF.

This chain connects TRBV10-1 to TRBJ2-7; D is unresolved. V lost 5 bases, J lost 7 bases, and 12 bases lay in between. Looked up from germline, CDR1 is WNHNN and CDR2 is SYGVQD (reference sequence). This CDR3 region has 12 residues. The CDR3 DNA follows: TGCGCCAGCAGTCCCTCAATTGGGGAGCAGTACTTC. Amino acid sequence: CASSPSIGEQYF.

V and J are TRBV7-9 and TRBJ1-4; D not resolved. The CDR3 is made up of 12 amino acids. V was trimmed by 5 bases and J by 5 bases, leaving 6 bases between them. Per the germline V gene, CDR1 is SEHNR and CDR2 is FQNEAQ (reference sequence). This CDR3 is CASSQMNEKLFF. The CDR3 nucleotides read TGTGCCAGCAGCCAAATGAATGAAAAACTGTTTTTT. Drawing the rest from reference TRBV7-9 and TRBJ1-4, the complete variable domain is DTGVSQNPRHKITKRGQNVTFRCDPISEHNRLYWYRQTLGQGPEFLTYFQNEAQLEKSRLLSDRFSAERPKGSFSTLEIQRTEQGDSAMYLCASSQMNEKLFFGSGTQLSVL.

Of note for this clone: Just one base apart from a much larger clone, this may be a read error. The rearrangement uses TRBV5-8 and TRBJ1-2; TRBD1 agrees at 7 bases. This CDR3 has 14 amino acids. Germline V lookup: CDR1 SGHTS, CDR2 YDEGEE. The ends lost 4 bases at V and 2 bases at J; junction bases unmatched: 5. CDR3 coding DNA: TGTGCCAGCAGCACCGTGACAGGGAACTATGGCTACACCTTC. Amino acid sequence: CASSTVTGNYGYTF.

The rearrangement links TRBV28 to TRBJ2-5; D is perhaps TRBD2 (6 bases). Germline CDR1 and CDR2: MDHEN and SYDVKM. V lost 3 bases to trimming and J lost 4 bases, with 15 bases between them. The CDR3 covers 15 residues. The CDR3 loop reads CASSFRGIRSETQYF. The CDR3 DNA reads as TGTGCCAGCAGTTTCCGGGGGATAAGGTCAGAGACCCAGTACTTC. Complete variable domain (other parts from reference TRBV28 and TRBJ2-5): DVKVTQSSRYLVKRTGEKVFLECVQDMDHENMFWYRQDPGLGLRLIYFSYDVKMKEKGDIPEGYSVSREKKERFSLILESASTNQTSMYLCASSFRGIRSETQYFGPGTRLLVL.

This chain joins TRBV11-2 and TRBJ1-2; the D gene is possibly TRBD1 (5 bases). CDR1 and CDR2 (germline): SGHAT, FQNNGV. This CDR3 has 11 residues. V dropped 3 bases and J dropped 8 bases, with 7 bases sitting between them. The CDR3 nucleotides read TGTGCCAGCAGCTTTCAGGGCGGCTACACCTTC. It translates to CASSFQGGYTF.

On this clone: Other nucleotide sequences in the sample specify the same CDR3. This rearrangement joins TRBV7-9 to TRBJ1-5, with D perhaps matching TRBD1 (5 bases). The germline V and J ends were trimmed by 8 bases and 2 bases, with 7 bases remaining between them. The germline V gene has CDR1 SEHNR and CDR2 FQNEAQ (reference sequence). The length of the CDR3 is 12 residues. CDR3 nucleotide sequence: TGTGCCAGCGGCAGGGGCAATCAGCCCCAGCATTTT. It encodes CASGRGNQPQHF. The full variable domain, its missing parts supplied by reference TRBV7-9 and TRBJ1-5, is DTGVSQNPRHKITKRGQNVTFRCDPISEHNRLYWYRQTLGQGPEFLTYFQNEAQLEKSRLLSDRFSAERPKGSFSTLEIQRTEQGDSAMYLCASGRGNQPQHFGDGTRLSIL.

J is TRBJ2-7 and V is TRBV5-6; 7 nucleotides align to TRBD1. The J segment lost 3 bases and the V segment lost 5 bases, leaving 8 bases of the junction unmatched. This CDR3 region has 14 residues. Per germline, CDR1 SGHDT and CDR2 YYEEEE. This CDR3 reads CASRQRGHGYEQYF. The DNA for the CDR3 is TGTGCCAGCAGGCAAAGGGGGCACGGCTACGAGCAGTACTTC.

This clone was observed a handful of times. The chain uses TRBV7-2 and TRBJ2-7; 7 positions agree with TRBD2. Trimming at V came to 5 bases and at J to 2 bases, leaving 9 bases not matched to a gene. This CDR3 comprises 15 residues. Germline V gene data show CDR1 as SGHTA and CDR2 as FQGNSA. CDR3 coding DNA: TGTGCCAGCAGCCCCTGGGAGGGCCGGGCCTACGAGCAGTACTTC. This translates into CASSPWEGRAYEQYF.

This clone was picked up one time. The chain uses TRBV6-6 and TRBJ2-7, with D maybe TRBD1 (6 bases). The CDR3 runs to 12 residues. V lost 8 bases to trimming and J lost 4 bases, with 12 bases between them. CDR1 is MNHNY, CDR2 SVGAGI, per germline (reference sequence). The CDR3 sequence: CASQTTGYEQYF. CDR3 nucleotide sequence: TGTGCCAGCCAAACAACAGGGTACGAGCAGTACTTC.

The J gene is TRBJ1-2, the V gene TRBV5-1; D perhaps matches TRBD1 (6 bases). This CDR3 is built from 15 residues. Trimming pared 1 base from V and 6 bases from J, leaving 16 bases between. Germline-derived CDR1 and CDR2 are SGHRS and YFSETQ. The CDR3 reads CASSLHPGAPDGYTF. In DNA, the CDR3 is TGCGCCAGCAGCTTGCATCCAGGGGCCCCCGATGGCTACACCTTC.

The chain recombines TRBV11-3 with TRBJ1-1; weak D call: TRBD1 (5 bases). Trimming cost V 6 bases and J 6 bases, with 14 bases left between them. This CDR3 is built from 13 residues. Per the germline V gene, CDR1 is SGHNT and CDR2 is YENEEA. CDR3 loop: CASSSPGLPEAFF. The CDR3, as DNA: TGTGCCAGCAGTTCCCCAGGGTTGCCTGAAGCTTTCTTT.

The rearrangement uses TRBV19 and TRBJ2-7; D is perhaps TRBD2 (6 bases). In germline, CDR1 is LNHDA, CDR2 SQIVND (reference sequence). This CDR3 has 12 amino acids. The V gene lost 10 bases and the J gene lost 2 bases, with 12 bases spanning the gap. The CDR3 DNA reads TGTGCCACCGCGGGACTCCCCTACGAGCAGTACTTC. Protein: CATAGLPYEQYF.

This clone has only a few counts. The genes are TRBV11-2 and TRBJ1-1; D is perhaps TRBD1 (5 bases). The germline gives CDR1 SGHAT, CDR2 FQNNGV. This CDR3 contains 17 residues. V lost 5 bases and J lost 1, with 20 bases in between. CDR3 protein: CASSIGTGSLGNTEAFF. The CDR3 DNA sequence: TGTGCCAGCAGCATCGGGACTGGGAGTCTGGGGAACACTGAAGCTTTCTTT.

This chain uses TRBV7-2 with TRBJ1-2; D gene uncertain. The CDR3 extends over 16 amino acids. V shed 2 bases and J shed 0 bases, with 13 bases lying between them. Germline lookup yields CDR1 SGHTA and CDR2 FQGNSA. CDR3 region: CASSLTPPATNYGYTF. CDR3 bases: TGTGCCAGCAGCTTAACCCCCCCGGCCACTAACTATGGCTACACCTTC. The full variable domain, with the rest looked up from reference TRBV7-2 and TRBJ1-2, is GAGVSQSPSNKVTEKGKDVELRCDPISGHTALYWYRQSLGQGLEFLIYFQGNSAPDKSGLPSDRFSAERTGGSVSTLTIQRTQQEDSAVYLCASSLTPPATNYGYTFGSGTRLTVV.

The rearrangement links TRBV6-5 to TRBJ2-3, with 9 bases aligning to TRBD2. Losses at the gene ends were 7 bases for V and 0 bases for J; bases not matched to a gene: 5. The germline gives CDR1 MNHEY, CDR2 SVGAGI. The length of the CDR3 is 15 residues. CDR3 region: CASTRLAASTDTQYF. The CDR3 bases are TGTGCCAGCACTAGACTAGCGGCTAGCACAGATACGCAGTATTTT.

The rearrangement joins TRBV5-1 to TRBJ2-5; weak D call: TRBD2 (6 bases). The CDR3 length is 15 residues. Germline CDR1 SGHRS, CDR2 YFSETQ. V was shortened by 0 bases and J by 2 bases, with 11 bases between the two germline ends. For the CDR3, the DNA is TGCGCCAGCAGCTTGGGGATCGGGGGACAAGAGACCCAGTACTTC. Its translation is CASSLGIGGQETQYF.

This chain uses TRBV10-3 with TRBJ2-2, with D tentatively TRBD1 or TRBD2 (5 bases each). The CDR3 has 12 amino acids. Trimming cost V 4 bases and J 6 bases, with 6 bases left between them. Germline V lookup: CDR1 ENHRY, CDR2 SYGVKD. The CDR3 is CAISGGSGELFF. CDR3 sequence (DNA): TGTGCCATCAGTGGGGGGTCCGGGGAGCTGTTTTTT.